Below are 18 T cell receptor beta chains sequenced from a single sample in a study of blood T cell repertoires in COVID-19. TCRdb's copy holds only in-frame clones and misses some; the assay was immunoSEQ multiplex PCR. The repertoire holds roughly 200,000 clones, with 80% to 90% as singletons. The sequenced sample consisted of peripheral blood. The source is a woman aged 70 to 79 with active or convalescent COVID-19.

The CDR3 region is CASSTSSGGSQPQHF. In DNA, the CDR3 is TGTGCCAGCAGTACCTCGTCAGGGGGAAGTCAGCCCCAGCATTTT. The V and J genes are TRBV6-6 and TRBJ1-5, with 7 positions matching TRBD1. Germline CDR1 is MNHNY and CDR2 is SVGAGI (reference sequence). This CDR3 comprises 15 residues. V lost 5 bases to trimming and J lost 6 bases; unmatched junction nucleotides: 10.

The CDR3 protein is CASRGKNFTYNEQFF. Written as DNA, the CDR3 is TGCGCCAGCCGGGGTAAAAATTTCACCTACAATGAGCAGTTCTTC. The V call is TRBV5-1, the J call TRBJ2-1, with a weak D call TRBD2 (5 bases). Trimming removed 7 bases at V and 2 bases at J, with 16 bases between. CDR1 SGHRS and CDR2 YFSETQ come from the germline V gene. This CDR3 is built from 15 residues.

The chain employs TRBV9 and TRBJ2-1, with 9 bases matching TRBD2. Trimming cost V 4 bases and J 3 bases; bases outside gene matches: 11. Germline V gene data show CDR1 as SGDLS and CDR2 as YYNGEE. This CDR3 has 17 amino acids. The CDR3 reads CASSPGPPAGGYNEQFF. In nucleotides, the CDR3 is TGTGCCAGCAGCCCCGGTCCCCCAGCGGGGGGCTACAATGAGCAGTTCTTC. Complete variable domain (other parts from reference TRBV9 and TRBJ2-1): DSGVTQTPKHLITATGQRVTLRCSPRSGDLSVYWYQQSLDQGLQFLIQYYNGEERAKGNILERFSAQQFPDLHSELNLSSLELGDSALYFCASSPGPPAGGYNEQFFGPGTRLTVL.

The CDR3 is CASSLYGSSYEQYF. The DNA for the CDR3 is TGTGCCAGCAGTTTATACGGGAGTAGTTACGAGCAGTACTTC. V gene TRBV27 combines with J gene TRBJ2-7; D may be TRBD2 (6 bases). Germline-derived CDR1 and CDR2 are MNHEY and SMNVEV (reference sequence). This CDR3 contains 14 residues. V dropped 1 base and J dropped 4 bases, with 11 bases sitting between them.

The chain joins TRBV29-1 to TRBJ1-5; 8 nucleotides line up with TRBD1. Germline V gene data show CDR1 as SQVTM and CDR2 as ANQGSEA. The CDR3 covers 13 residues. V shed 4 bases and J 4 bases; nucleotides not matched to a gene: 3. CDR3 region: CSVGDRLNQPQHF. For the CDR3, the DNA is TGCAGCGTTGGGGACAGGTTAAATCAGCCCCAGCATTTT. The variable domain in full, with the rest retrieved from reference TRBV29-1 and TRBJ1-5, is SAVISQKPSRDICQRGTSLTIQCQVDSQVTMMFWYRQQPGQSLTLIATANQGSEATYESGFVIDKFPISRPNLTFSTLTVSNMSPEDSSIYLCSVGDRLNQPQHFGDGTRLSIL.

Only a few counts were recorded for this clone. The V gene is TRBV28, the J gene TRBJ2-1, with D possibly TRBD2 on 6 matching bases. Between the trimmed V and J ends, which lost 3 bases and 8 bases, there was a span of 20 bases. This CDR3 spans 16 amino acids. From germline, CDR1 is MDHEN and CDR2 SYDVKM. The CDR3 region is CASSFMRGRGSDEQFF. CDR3 nucleotides: TGTGCCAGCAGTTTCATGCGGGGAAGGGGTAGCGATGAGCAGTTCTTC.

The chain uses TRBV9 and TRBJ2-5, with 10 nucleotides matching TRBD2. Trimming at V came to 4 bases and at J to 1 base, leaving 10 bases not matched to a gene. This CDR3 is built from 17 residues. The germline CDR1 and CDR2 sequences are SGDLS and YYNGEE. CDR3 loop: CASSTYSSGRIQETQYF. The CDR3, as DNA: TGTGCCAGCAGCACCTACTCTAGCGGGAGAATCCAAGAGACCCAGTACTTC.

The chain combines TRBV3-1 (or the pseudogene TRBV3-2) with TRBJ2-5, with TRBD2 matching 7 bases. Germline-derived CDR1 and CDR2 are LGHDT and YNNKEL (reference sequence). The CDR3 contains 13 residues. J was trimmed by 3 bases and V by 3 bases; bases with no gene match: 1. CDR3 bases: TGTGCCAGCAGCCAGCTAGCGGAAGAGACCCAGTACTTC. The encoded protein is CASSQLAEETQYF.

The CDR3 protein is CATSREGLDGSVLTF. CDR3 nucleotide sequence: TGTGCCACCAGCAGAGAGGGGCTCGACGGCAGCGTCCTGACTTTC. The chain uses TRBV15 and TRBJ2-6; D possibly corresponds to TRBD1 (5 bases). Germline V gives CDR1 LNHNV, CDR2 YYDKDF (reference sequence). Trimming shortened V by 0 bases and J by 12 bases, and 15 bases separated the two germline ends. This CDR3 has 15 amino acids.

The chain employs TRBV4-2 and TRBJ2-1, with 9 bases matching TRBD2. CDR1 is LGHNA, CDR2 YNFKEQ, per germline. This CDR3 comprises 16 residues. The V segment lost 1 base and the J segment 8 bases; nucleotides outside the gene matches: 9. This chain's CDR3 is CASSQGVSGSGDEQFF. In DNA, the CDR3 is TGTGCCAGCAGCCAAGGGGTTAGCGGGAGTGGTGATGAGCAGTTCTTC.

This sequence joins TRBV7-3 and TRBJ1-1; D uncertain. Germline V CDR1 and CDR2: SGHTA, FQGTGA. The germline V and J ends were trimmed by 2 bases and 0 bases, with 4 bases remaining between them. The CDR3 loop spans 13 amino acids. The CDR3: CASSLSVNTEAFF. The CDR3 region has the DNA TGTGCCAGCAGCTTATCAGTGAACACTGAAGCTTTCTTT.

In its sample, this clone was seen once. The chain uses TRBV12-2 and TRBJ1-2; the table's D call TRBD1 went unverified against the DNA. TRBV12-2 is a pseudogene locus. This CDR3 comprises 14 residues. CDR3 bases: TGTGCAAGTCGCTCCTCGACAGGGGTCTATGGCTACACCTTC. This gives the protein CASRSSTGVYGYTF.

The rearrangement uses TRBV20-1 and TRBJ2-1, with D possibly matching TRBD2 (6 bases). Trimming took 3 bases from V and 7 from J, leaving 19 bases between them. The CDR3 has 15 residues. The germline V gene has CDR1 DFQATT and CDR2 SNEGSKA (reference sequence). This CDR3 is CSASIFARDGNEQFF. CDR3 nucleotides: TGCAGTGCTAGTATCTTTGCGCGGGACGGGAATGAGCAGTTCTTC.

The chain employs TRBV20-1 and TRBJ1-1; 10 bases align to TRBD1. CDR1 DFQATT and CDR2 SNEGSKA come from the germline V gene (reference sequence). The trim removed 3 bases at V and 4 bases at J, leaving 2 bases unmatched. The CDR3 contains 13 residues. The CDR3 sequence: CSASRTGGTEAFF. DNA for the CDR3: TGCAGTGCTAGTCGGACAGGGGGCACTGAAGCTTTCTTT.

V and J are TRBV10-3 and TRBJ1-2; tentative D call: TRBD1 (6 bases). The V end was cut by 5 bases, the J end by 4 bases, with 17 bases between. Germline V gene sequence: CDR1 ENHRY, CDR2 SYGVKD. The CDR3 is made up of 15 amino acids. The CDR3 protein is CAISTNRESLYGYTF. The CDR3 nucleotides are TGTGCCATCAGTACTAACAGGGAAAGTCTCTATGGCTACACCTTC.

V usage is TRBV3-1 (or the pseudogene TRBV3-2) and J usage is TRBJ2-5, with TRBD1 as a possible D gene (6 bases). Trimming took off 4 bases at V and 4 bases at J, with 10 bases between the two ends. This CDR3 region has 13 residues. Germline lookup yields CDR1 LGHDT and CDR2 YNNKEL (reference sequence). The CDR3 nucleotides read TGTGCCAGCAGCCCAGGGGAAGGAGAGACCCAGTACTTC. It translates to CASSPGEGETQYF.

This clone occurred a few times. The CDR3 region has the DNA TGTGCCAGCAGCCAGGAGACAGGGACTGGAAACACCATATATTTT. Protein: CASSQETGTGNTIYF. This chain joins TRBV3-1 (or the pseudogene TRBV3-2) and TRBJ1-3; 7 positions agree with TRBD1. Trimming cost V 3 bases and J 2 bases; bases outside gene matches: 4. The CDR3 is made up of 15 amino acids. Germline CDR1 and CDR2: LGHDT and YNNKEL (reference sequence).

The V gene is TRBV6-5, the J gene TRBJ2-7; 11 bases fit TRBD2. The CDR3 has 16 residues. With 0 bases clipped from V and 5 bases from J, the junction kept 6 bases outside the gene matches. CDR1 MNHEY and CDR2 SVGAGI come from the germline V gene. Here the CDR3 reads CASSYSGLAGGHEQYF. The CDR3 DNA follows: TGTGCCAGCAGTTACTCCGGGCTAGCGGGAGGCCACGAGCAGTACTTC.